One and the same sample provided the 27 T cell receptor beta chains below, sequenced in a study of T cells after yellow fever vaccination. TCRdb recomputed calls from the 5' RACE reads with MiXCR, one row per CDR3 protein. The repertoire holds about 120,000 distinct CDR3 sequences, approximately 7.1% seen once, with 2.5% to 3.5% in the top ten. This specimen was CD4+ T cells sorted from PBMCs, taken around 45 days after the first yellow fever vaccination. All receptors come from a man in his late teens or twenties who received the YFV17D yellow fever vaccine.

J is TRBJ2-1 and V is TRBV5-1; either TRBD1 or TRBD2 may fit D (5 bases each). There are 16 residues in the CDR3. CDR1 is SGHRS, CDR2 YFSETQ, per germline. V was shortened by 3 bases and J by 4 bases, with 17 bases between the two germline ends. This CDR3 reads CASSWGTKRRYNEQFF. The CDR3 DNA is TGCGCCAGCAGCTGGGGGACGAAAAGAAGATACAATGAGCAGTTCTTC.

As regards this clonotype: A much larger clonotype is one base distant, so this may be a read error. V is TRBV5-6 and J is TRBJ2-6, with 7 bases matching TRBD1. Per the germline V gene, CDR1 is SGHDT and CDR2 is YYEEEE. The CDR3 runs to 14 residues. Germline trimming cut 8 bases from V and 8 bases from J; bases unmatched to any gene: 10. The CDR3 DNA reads TGTGCCAGAAGCGAATCGACAGGGACCAACGTCCTGACTTTC. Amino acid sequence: CARSESTGTNVLTF.

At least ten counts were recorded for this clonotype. CDR3 in amino acids: CASSYRGGREPQHF. The CDR3 nucleotides read TGTGCCAGCAGTTACAGGGGGGGCAGGGAGCCCCAGCATTTT. The V gene is TRBV6-2 or TRBV6-3, the J gene TRBJ1-5; a weak D match, TRBD1 (6 bases). Deletions cut 2 bases from V and 8 bases from J, with 13 bases between. There are 14 residues in the CDR3. CDR1 and CDR2 (germline): MNHEY, SVGEGT.

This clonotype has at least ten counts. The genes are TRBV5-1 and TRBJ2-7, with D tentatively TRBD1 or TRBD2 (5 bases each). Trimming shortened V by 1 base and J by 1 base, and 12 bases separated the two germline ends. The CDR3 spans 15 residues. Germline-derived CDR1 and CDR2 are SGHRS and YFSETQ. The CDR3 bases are TGCGCCAGCAGCTTGCAGCCTGGGGGTTCCTACGAGCAGTACGTC. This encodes CASSLQPGGSYEQYV.

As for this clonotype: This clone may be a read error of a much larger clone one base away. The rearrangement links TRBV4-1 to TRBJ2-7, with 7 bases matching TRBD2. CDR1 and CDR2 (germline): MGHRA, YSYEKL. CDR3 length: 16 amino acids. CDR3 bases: TGCGTCAGCAGCCAAGATCCGCTAGCGGTCTCCTACGAGCAGTACTTC. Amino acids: CVSSQDPLAVSYEQYF.

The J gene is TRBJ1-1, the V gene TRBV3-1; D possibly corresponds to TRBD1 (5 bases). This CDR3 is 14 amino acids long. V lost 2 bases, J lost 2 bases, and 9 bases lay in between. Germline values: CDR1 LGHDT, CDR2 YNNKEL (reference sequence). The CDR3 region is CASSQKDKNTEAFF. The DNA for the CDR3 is TGTGCCAGCAGCCAAAAGGACAAAAACACTGAAGCTTTCTTT.

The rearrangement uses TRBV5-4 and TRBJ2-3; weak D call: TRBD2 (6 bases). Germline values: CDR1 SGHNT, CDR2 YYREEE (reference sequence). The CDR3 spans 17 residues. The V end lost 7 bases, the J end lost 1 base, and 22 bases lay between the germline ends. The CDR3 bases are TGTGCCAGCTCCCCTACTACTATCGGGGGAGGCACAGATACGCAGTATTTT. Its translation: CASSPTTIGGGTDTQYF.

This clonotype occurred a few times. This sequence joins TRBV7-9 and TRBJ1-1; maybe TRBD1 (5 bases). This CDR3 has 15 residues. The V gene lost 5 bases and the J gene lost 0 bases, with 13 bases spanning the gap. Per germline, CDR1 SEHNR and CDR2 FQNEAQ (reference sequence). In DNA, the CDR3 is TGTGCCAGCAGCCGGGGCCGGGGAATGAACACTGAAGCTTTCTTT. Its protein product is CASSRGRGMNTEAFF.

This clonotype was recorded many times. The CDR3 here is CASDSNSGANVLTF. The CDR3 nucleotides are TGTGCCAGCGATAGTAACTCTGGGGCCAACGTCCTGACTTTC. This rearrangement joins TRBV7-2 to TRBJ2-6; unclear D gene. Trimming took off 8 bases at V and 0 bases at J, with 8 bases between the two ends. This CDR3 is 14 amino acids long. Per the germline V gene, CDR1 is SGHTA and CDR2 is FQGNSA.

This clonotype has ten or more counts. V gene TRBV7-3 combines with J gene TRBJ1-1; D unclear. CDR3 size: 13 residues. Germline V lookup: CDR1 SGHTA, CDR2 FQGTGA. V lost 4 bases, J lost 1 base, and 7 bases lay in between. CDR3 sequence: CASSYDGNTEAFF. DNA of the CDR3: TGTGCCAGCAGCTACGACGGGAACACTGAAGCTTTCTTT.

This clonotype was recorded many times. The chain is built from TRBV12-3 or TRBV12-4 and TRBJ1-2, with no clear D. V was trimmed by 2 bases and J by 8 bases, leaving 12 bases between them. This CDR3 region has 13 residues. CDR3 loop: CASSLNIPGGYTF. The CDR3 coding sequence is TGTGCCAGCAGTTTAAACATTCCGGGGGGCTACACCTTC.

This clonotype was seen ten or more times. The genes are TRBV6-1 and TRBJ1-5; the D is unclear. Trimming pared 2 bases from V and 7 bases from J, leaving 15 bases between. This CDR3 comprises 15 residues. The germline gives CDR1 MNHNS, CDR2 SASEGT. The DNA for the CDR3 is TGTGCCAGCAGTGAAACCCTGGCAGGCGGACAGCCCCAGCATTTT. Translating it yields CASSETLAGGQPQHF.

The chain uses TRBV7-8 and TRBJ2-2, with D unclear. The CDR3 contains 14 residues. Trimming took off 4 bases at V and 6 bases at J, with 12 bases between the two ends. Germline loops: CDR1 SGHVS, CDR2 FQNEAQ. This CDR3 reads CASSSRPTSGELFF. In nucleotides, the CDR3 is TGTGCCAGCAGCTCCCGTCCCACCTCCGGGGAGCTGTTTTTT.

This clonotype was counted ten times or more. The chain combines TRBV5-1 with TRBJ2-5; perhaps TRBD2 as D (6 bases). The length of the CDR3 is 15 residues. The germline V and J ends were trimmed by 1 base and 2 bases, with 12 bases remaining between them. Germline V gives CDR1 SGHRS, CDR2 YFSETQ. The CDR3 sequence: CASSLPLAEQETQYF. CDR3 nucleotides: TGCGCCAGCAGCTTGCCATTAGCGGAACAAGAGACCCAGTACTTC.

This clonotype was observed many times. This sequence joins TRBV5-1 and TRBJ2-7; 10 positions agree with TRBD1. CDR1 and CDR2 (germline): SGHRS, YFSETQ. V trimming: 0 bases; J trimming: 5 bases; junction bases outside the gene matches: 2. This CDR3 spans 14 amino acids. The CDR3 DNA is TGCGCCAGCAGCTTGGGACAGGGGGCAGACGAGCAGTACGTC. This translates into CASSLGQGADEQYV.

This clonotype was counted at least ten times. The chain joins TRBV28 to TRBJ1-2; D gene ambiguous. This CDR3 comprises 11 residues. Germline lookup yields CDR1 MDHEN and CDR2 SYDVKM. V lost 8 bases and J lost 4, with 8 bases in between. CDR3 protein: CASGMSYGYTF. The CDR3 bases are TGTGCCAGCGGAATGAGCTATGGCTACACCTTC.

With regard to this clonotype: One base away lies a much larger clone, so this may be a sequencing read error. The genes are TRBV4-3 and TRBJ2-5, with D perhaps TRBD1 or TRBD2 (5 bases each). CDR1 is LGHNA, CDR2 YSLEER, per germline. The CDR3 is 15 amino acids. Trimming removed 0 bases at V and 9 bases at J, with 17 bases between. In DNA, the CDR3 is TGCGCCAGCAGCCAAGACGGGACGGGGCACGAGCCCCAGTACTTC. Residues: CASSQDGTGHEPQYF.

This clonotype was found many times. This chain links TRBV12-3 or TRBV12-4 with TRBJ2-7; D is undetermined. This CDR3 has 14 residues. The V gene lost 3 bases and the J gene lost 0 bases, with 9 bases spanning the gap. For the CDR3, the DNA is TGTGCCAGCAGTTTCTGGCCGGGCTCCTACGAGCAGTACGTC. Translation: CASSFWPGSYEQYV.

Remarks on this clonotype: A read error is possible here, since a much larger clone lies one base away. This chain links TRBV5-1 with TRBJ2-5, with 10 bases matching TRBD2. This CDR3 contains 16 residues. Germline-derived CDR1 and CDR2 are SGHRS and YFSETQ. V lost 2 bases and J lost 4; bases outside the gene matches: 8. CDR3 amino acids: CASSFASGGPRETQYF. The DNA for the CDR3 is TGCGCCAGCAGCTTTGCTAGCGGGGGCCCTCGAGAGACCCAGTACTTC.

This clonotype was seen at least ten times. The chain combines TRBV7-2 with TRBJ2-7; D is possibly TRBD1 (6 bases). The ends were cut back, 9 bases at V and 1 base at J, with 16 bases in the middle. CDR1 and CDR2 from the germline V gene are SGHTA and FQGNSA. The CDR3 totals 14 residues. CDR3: CASCLQGSSYEQYF. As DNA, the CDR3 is TGTGCCAGTTGTTTACAGGGATCTTCCTACGAGCAGTACTTC.

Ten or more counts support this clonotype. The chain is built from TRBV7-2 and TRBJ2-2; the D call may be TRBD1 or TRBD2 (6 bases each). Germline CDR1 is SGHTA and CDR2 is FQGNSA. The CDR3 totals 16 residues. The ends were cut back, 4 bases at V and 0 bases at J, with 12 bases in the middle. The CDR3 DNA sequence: TGTGCCAGCAGCTCTCGGGGGCCAGCGAACACCGGGGAGCTGTTTTTT. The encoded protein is CASSSRGPANTGELFF.

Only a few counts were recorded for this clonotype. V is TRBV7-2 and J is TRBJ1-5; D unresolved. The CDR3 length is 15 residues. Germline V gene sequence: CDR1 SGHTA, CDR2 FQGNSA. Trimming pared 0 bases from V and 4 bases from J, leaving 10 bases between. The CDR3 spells CASSLAFVLNQPQHF. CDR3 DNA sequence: TGTGCCAGCAGCTTAGCTTTCGTCCTTAATCAGCCCCAGCATTTT.

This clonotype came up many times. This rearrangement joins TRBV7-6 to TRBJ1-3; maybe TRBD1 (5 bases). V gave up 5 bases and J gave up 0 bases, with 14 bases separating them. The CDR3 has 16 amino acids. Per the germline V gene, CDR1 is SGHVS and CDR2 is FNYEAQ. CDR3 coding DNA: TGTGCCAGCAGCCCGGTTGGGGGGAGCTCTGGAAACACCATATATTTT. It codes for CASSPVGGSSGNTIYF.

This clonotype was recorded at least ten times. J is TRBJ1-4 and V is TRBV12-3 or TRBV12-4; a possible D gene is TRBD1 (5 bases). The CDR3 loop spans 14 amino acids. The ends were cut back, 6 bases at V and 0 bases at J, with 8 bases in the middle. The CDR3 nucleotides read TGTGCCAGCAGCAGGGTGGCAACTAATGAAAAACTGTTTTTT. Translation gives CASSRVATNEKLFF.

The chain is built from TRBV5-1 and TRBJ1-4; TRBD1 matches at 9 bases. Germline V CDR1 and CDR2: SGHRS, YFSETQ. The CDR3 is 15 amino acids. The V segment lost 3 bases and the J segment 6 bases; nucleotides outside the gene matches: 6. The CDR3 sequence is CASSSSTGGYEKLFF. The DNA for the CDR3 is TGCGCCAGCAGCTCGTCGACAGGGGGTTATGAAAAACTGTTTTTT.

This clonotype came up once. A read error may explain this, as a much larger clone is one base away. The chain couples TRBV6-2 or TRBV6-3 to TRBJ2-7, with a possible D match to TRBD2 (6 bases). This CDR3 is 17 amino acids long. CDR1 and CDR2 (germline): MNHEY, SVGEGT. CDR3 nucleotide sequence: TGTGCCAGCAGTTATCCGGTGTGGGGGAGGATGACCTACGACCAGTACTTC. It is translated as CASSYPVWGRMTYDQYF.

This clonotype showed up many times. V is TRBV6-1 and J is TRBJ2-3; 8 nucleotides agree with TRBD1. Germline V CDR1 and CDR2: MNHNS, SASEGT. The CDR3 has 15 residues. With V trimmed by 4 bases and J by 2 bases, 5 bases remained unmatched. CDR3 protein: CASSAPGQVTDTQYF. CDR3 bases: TGTGCCAGCAGTGCCCCGGGACAGGTCACAGATACGCAGTATTTT.